The T cell receptor beta chain under discussion was sequenced for a study of T cell repertoires and Cas9 in healthy adults. Produced via immunoSEQ multiplex PCR; TCRdb's table is partial and in-frame only. The sample has tens of thousands of clones, 92% seen once. V was trimmed by 3 bases and J by 1 base, leaving 19 bases between them. There are 18 residues in the CDR3. Germline V gene sequence: CDR1 SGHAT, CDR2 FQNNGV. Source material: CD4+ effector T cells (CD127+, CD25-, CD137-, CD154-) from PBMCs; culture status not recorded. This receptor was taken from a human donor in good health. The rearrangement uses TRBV11-2 and TRBJ2-1; tentatively, D is TRBD1 (8 bases). CDR3 sequence reads: CASSLYRGDRFSYNEQFF. In DNA, the CDR3 is TGTGCCAGCAGCTTGTATCGGGGGGACAGGTTTTCCTACAATGAGCAGTTCTTC.